These T cell receptor beta chains were read from a single sample in a study of shared clonotypes between healthy human individuals. Assay: immunoSEQ multiplex PCR; the TCRdb copy retains only in-frame clones and omits some. The table lists over 2,000,000 clones, just under 95% of them singletons. The sequencing sample was made of naive CD8+ T cells from PBMCs. The receptors come from a man younger than 35 in good health. Some clones in this sample may be carry-over from other donors' samples. CDR3s include the opening cysteine and the closing phenylalanine or tryptophan. The order of the fields is clone size, D gene, V gene, J gene, CDR3 DNA, CDR3 protein. A D gene is named only where the DNA matches it firmly. Size values are once, few and many counts, or a class for expanded clones, and some rows have none.

size: .
D: TRBD1
V: TRBV7-9
J: TRBJ1-4
DNA: TGTGCCAGCAGCCCTCTGGAACAGGGGACTAATGAAAAACTGTTTTTT
CDR3: CASSPLEQGTNEKLFF

size: .
D: .
V: TRBV11-2
J: TRBJ1-2
DNA: TGTGCCAGCAGCTTAGTCGGCCAGGGTACTAACTATGGCTACACCTTC
CDR3: CASSLVGQGTNYGYTF

size: .
D: .
V: TRBV2
J: TRBJ2-5
DNA: TGTGCCAGCAGTGGGGGCAGTGGGGAGACCCAGTACTTC
CDR3: CASSGGSGETQYF

size: .
D: .
V: TRBV11-2
J: TRBJ1-3
DNA: TGTGCCAGCAGCCGGACCGGCTCTGGAAACACCATATATTTT
CDR3: CASSRTGSGNTIYF

size: .
D: .
V: TRBV6-1
J: TRBJ2-7
DNA: TGTGCCAGCAGCTTGAAGGGATGGGACGAGCAGTACTTC
CDR3: CASSLKGWDEQYF

size: .
D: .
V: TRBV6-5
J: TRBJ2-7
DNA: TGTGCCAGCAGGGAAAGAATCGGGAGTAGCTACGAGCAGTACTTC
CDR3: CASRERIGSSYEQYF

size: once
D: .
V: TRBV28
J: TRBJ2-7
DNA: TGTGCCAGCAGTTGGGTAATGGACAGCTCCTACGAGCAGTACTTC
CDR3: CASSWVMDSSYEQYF

size: .
D: .
V: TRBV29-1
J: TRBJ2-1
DNA: TGCAGCGTTGAAGACGGTCAGGACAATGAGCAGTTCTTC
CDR3: CSVEDGQDNEQFF

size: .
D: .
V: TRBV9
J: TRBJ2-5
DNA: TGTGCCAGCAGCCGGGGCAGGGAGGAGACCCAGTACTTC
CDR3: CASSRGREETQYF

size: .
D: TRBD1
V: TRBV30
J: TRBJ2-7
DNA: TGTGCCTGGAAGGGACAGTTTCGGCTCGAGCAGTACTTC
CDR3: CAWKGQFRLEQYF

size: .
D: TRBD1
V: TRBV14
J: TRBJ2-7
DNA: TGTGCCATCCCAGAGGGAAGGGGGCGCTTTAGGCGGAGGCCAAGCTCCTACGAGCAGTACTTC
CDR3: CAIPEGRGRFRRRPSSYEQYF

size: .
D: .
V: TRBV27
J: TRBJ1-1
DNA: TGTGCCAGCAGTTGGGCCACGAACACTGAAGCTTTCTTT
CDR3: CASSWATNTEAFF

size: .
D: .
V: TRBV4-1
J: TRBJ2-7
DNA: TGCGCCAGCAGCCAGGGTGGGGGGGCTTACGAGCAGTACTTC
CDR3: CASSQGGGAYEQYF

size: .
D: TRBD2
V: TRBV9
J: TRBJ2-3
DNA: TGTGCCAGCAGCACCGGCGGACTAGCGGGAGGCGCAGATACGCAGTATTTT
CDR3: CASSTGGLAGGADTQYF

size: .
D: TRBD1
V: TRBV5-1
J: TRBJ2-2
DNA: TGCGCCAGCAGCCCCCGGGACAGGGGTTCCGGGGAGCTGTTTTTT
CDR3: CASSPRDRGSGELFF

size: .
D: .
V: TRBV6-5
J: TRBJ1-4
DNA: TGTGCCAGCAGTTACTCGATACAGACTAATGAAAAACTGTTTTTT
CDR3: CASSYSIQTNEKLFF

size: .
D: .
V: TRBV4-1
J: TRBJ2-7
DNA: TGCGCCAGCAGCCAAGATCGTGGGAGCTCCTACGAGCAGTACTTC
CDR3: CASSQDRGSSYEQYF

size: .
D: .
V: TRBV19
J: TRBJ2-5
DNA: TGTGCCAGTGGGACCGGGACCCAGTACTTC
CDR3: CASGTGTQYF

size: .
D: TRBD2
V: TRBV4-3
J: TRBJ2-3
DNA: TGCGCCAGCAGCCAAACCGGGACTATCCTCTATACGCAGTATTTT
CDR3: CASSQTGTILYTQYF

size: .
D: .
V: TRBV6-1
J: TRBJ2-2
DNA: TGTACCAGCAATCGGTTCAGGGGCGTCGGCGGGGAGCTGTTTTTT
CDR3: CTSNRFRGVGGELFF

size: .
D: .
V: TRBV10-3
J: TRBJ2-1
DNA: TGTGCCATCAGGGGACGGGACAATGAGCAGTTCTTC
CDR3: CAIRGRDNEQFF

size: .
D: TRBD1
V: TRBV6-5
J: TRBJ2-7
DNA: TGTGCCAGCAGCTCGGGGACAGGGCCCCACGAGCAGTACTTC
CDR3: CASSSGTGPHEQYF

size: .
D: TRBD1
V: TRBV7-9
J: TRBJ1-2
DNA: TGTGCCAGCAGCTTAGGAGACAGGGGCTATGGCTACACCTTC
CDR3: CASSLGDRGYGYTF

size: .
D: TRBD2
V: TRBV27
J: TRBJ2-3
DNA: TGTGCCAGCAGAACGCGGGGGACTAGCACAGATACGCAGTATTTT
CDR3: CASRTRGTSTDTQYF

size: .
D: .
V: TRBV5-1
J: TRBJ2-7
DNA: TGCGCCAGCATAAACAGGCATTCCTACGAGCAGTACTTC
CDR3: CASINRHSYEQYF

size: .
D: .
V: TRBV19
J: TRBJ1-1
DNA: TGTGCCAGTAGTACGACAGGGAACACTGAAGCTTTCTTT
CDR3: CASSTTGNTEAFF

size: once
D: .
V: TRBV28
J: TRBJ2-6
DNA: TGTGCCAGCAGCGAAGGGCGTGGGGCCAACGTCCTGACTTTC
CDR3: CASSEGRGANVLTF

size: .
D: .
V: TRBV5-6
J: TRBJ2-2
DNA: TGTGCCAGCAGCTTGGGGAGGGCAGGGCTCGGGACGACCGGGGAGCTGTTTTTT
CDR3: CASSLGRAGLGTTGELFF

size: .
D: .
V: TRBV7-3
J: TRBJ2-1
DNA: TGTGCCAGCAGCTTACCAACATCGGGTGAGCAGTTCTTC
CDR3: CASSLPTSGEQFF

size: few
D: TRBD2
V: TRBV7-6
J: TRBJ2-2
DNA: TGTGCCAGCAGCCCGAGACTAGCGACGCCCCCAGGGGAGCTGTTTTTT
CDR3: CASSPRLATPPGELFF

size: .
D: .
V: TRBV2
J: TRBJ2-1
DNA: TGTGCCAGCCTGACAGCCCATGGGGCCAATGAGCAGTTCTTC
CDR3: CASLTAHGANEQFF

size: .
D: TRBD2
V: TRBV7-9
J: TRBJ2-3
DNA: TGTGCCAGCAGCCCGGGAGGGGATTACACAGATACGCAGTATTTT
CDR3: CASSPGGDYTDTQYF

size: .
D: TRBD1
V: TRBV29-1
J: TRBJ2-7
DNA: TGCAGCACCGCAGGGGGCAGGTCCTACGAGCAGTACTTC
CDR3: CSTAGGRSYEQYF

size: .
D: TRBD1
V: TRBV30
J: TRBJ2-1
DNA: TGTGCCTGGGGGATCGGACAGGACTACAATGAGCAGTTCTTC
CDR3: CAWGIGQDYNEQFF

size: .
D: .
V: TRBV27
J: TRBJ1-4
DNA: TGTGCCAGCAGTTTATCGCATAGTTTAAGACCAGCAACTAATGAAAAACTGTTTTTT
CDR3: CASSLSHSLRPATNEKLFF

size: .
D: .
V: TRBV27
J: TRBJ2-7
DNA: TGTGCCAGCACGGGGACCTACGAGCAGTACTTC
CDR3: CASTGTYEQYF

size: .
D: .
V: TRBV13
J: TRBJ2-2
DNA: TGTGCCAGCAGCTTCATGAACTTGGTACGAGGCACCGGGGAGCTGTTTTTT
CDR3: CASSFMNLVRGTGELFF

size: .
D: .
V: TRBV28
J: TRBJ2-2
DNA: TGTGCCAGCAGTTTAGGGACTTCGAACACCGGGGAGCTGTTTTTT
CDR3: CASSLGTSNTGELFF

size: few
D: .
V: TRBV28
J: TRBJ1-1
DNA: TGTGCCAGCACCCTCGGAGTTGAAGCTTTCTTT
CDR3: CASTLGVEAFF